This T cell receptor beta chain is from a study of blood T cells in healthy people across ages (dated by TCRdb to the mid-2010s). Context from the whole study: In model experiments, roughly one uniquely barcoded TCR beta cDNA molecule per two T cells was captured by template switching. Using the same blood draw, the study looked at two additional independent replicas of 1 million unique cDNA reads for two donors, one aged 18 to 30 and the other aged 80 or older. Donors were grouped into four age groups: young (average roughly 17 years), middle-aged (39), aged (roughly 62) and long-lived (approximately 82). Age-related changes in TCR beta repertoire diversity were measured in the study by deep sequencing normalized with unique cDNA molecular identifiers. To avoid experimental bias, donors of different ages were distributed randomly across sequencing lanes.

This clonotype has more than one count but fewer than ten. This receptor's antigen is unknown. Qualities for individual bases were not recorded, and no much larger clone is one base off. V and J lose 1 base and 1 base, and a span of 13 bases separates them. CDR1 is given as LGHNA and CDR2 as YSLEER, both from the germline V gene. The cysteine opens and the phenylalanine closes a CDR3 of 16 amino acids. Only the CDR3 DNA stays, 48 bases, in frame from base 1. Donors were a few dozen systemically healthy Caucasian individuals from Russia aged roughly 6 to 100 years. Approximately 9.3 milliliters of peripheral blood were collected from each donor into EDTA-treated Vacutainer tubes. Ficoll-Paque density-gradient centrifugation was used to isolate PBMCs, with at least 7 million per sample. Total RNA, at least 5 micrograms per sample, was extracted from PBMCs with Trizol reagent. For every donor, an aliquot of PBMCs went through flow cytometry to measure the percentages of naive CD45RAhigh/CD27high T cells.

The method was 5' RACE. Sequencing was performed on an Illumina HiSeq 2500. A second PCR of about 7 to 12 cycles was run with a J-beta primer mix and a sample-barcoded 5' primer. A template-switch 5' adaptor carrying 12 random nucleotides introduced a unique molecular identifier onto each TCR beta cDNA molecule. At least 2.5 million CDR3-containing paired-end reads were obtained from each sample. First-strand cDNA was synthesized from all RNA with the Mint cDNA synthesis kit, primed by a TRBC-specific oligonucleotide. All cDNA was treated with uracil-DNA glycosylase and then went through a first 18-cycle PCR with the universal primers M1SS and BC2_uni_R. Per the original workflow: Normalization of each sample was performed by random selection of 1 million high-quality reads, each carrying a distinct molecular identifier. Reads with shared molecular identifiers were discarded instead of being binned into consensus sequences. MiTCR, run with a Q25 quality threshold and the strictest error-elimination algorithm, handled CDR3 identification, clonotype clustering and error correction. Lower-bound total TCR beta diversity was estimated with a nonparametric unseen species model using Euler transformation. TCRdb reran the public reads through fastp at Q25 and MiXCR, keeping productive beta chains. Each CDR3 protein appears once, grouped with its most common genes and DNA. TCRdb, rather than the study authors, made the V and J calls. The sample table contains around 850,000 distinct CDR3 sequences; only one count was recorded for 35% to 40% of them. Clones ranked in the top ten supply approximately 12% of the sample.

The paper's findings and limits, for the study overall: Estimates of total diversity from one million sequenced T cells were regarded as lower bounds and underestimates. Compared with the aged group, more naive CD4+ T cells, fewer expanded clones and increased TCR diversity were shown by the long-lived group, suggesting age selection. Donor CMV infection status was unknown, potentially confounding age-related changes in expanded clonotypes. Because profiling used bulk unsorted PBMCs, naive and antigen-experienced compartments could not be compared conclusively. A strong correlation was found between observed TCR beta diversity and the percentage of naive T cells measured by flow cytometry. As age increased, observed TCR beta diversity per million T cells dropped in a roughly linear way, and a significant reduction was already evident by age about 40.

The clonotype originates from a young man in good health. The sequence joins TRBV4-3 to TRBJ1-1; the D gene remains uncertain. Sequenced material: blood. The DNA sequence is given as TGCGCCAGCAGCCAAGCTATTGGCAGGAGGAACACTGAAGCTTTCTTT. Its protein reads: CASSQAIGRRNTEAFF.